A selection of T cell receptor beta chains follows, all from one sample in a study of blood T cell repertoires in COVID-19. This table comes from immunoSEQ multiplex PCR, and its TCRdb copy is limited to in-frame clones, with some not included. This table holds more than 95,000 clones, about nine tenths found once. Sequencing was carried out using peripheral blood. These receptors were collected from a middle-aged man with acute or convalescent COVID-19. Each CDR3 is given with its conserved first and last residue. The order of the fields is V gene, clone size, D gene, J gene, CDR3 protein, CDR3 DNA. A D gene is named only where the DNA matches it firmly. Only some rows state a clone size, as once, few, many or a class for expanded clones.

TRBV27	.	TRBD1	TRBJ1-6	CATRGQGERSPLHF	TGTGCCACCCGGGGCCAGGGGGAGCGTTCACCCCTCCACTTT
TRBV2	.	TRBD1	TRBJ2-5	CASSTGARETQYF	TGTGCCAGCAGCACAGGGGCGCGAGAGACCCAGTACTTC
TRBV3-1/TRBV3-2	.	TRBD2	TRBJ2-1	CASSQGLLAGGKRLWTTSYNEQFF	TGTGCCAGCAGCCAAGGCCTACTAGCGGGAGGGAAGCGCCTTTGGACTACTTCCTACAATGAGCAGTTCTTC
TRBV5-1	few	.	TRBJ2-2	CASSPTGTKNTGELFF	TGCGCCAGCAGCCCCACCGGGACAAAGAACACCGGGGAGCTGTTTTTT
TRBV15	.	.	TRBJ2-1	CATSRGGQGGNEQFF	TGTGCCACCAGCAGAGGGGGGCAGGGTGGGAATGAGCAGTTCTTC
TRBV29-1	.	TRBD1	TRBJ1-2	CSVSDRGSHTF	TGCAGCGTTTCGGACAGGGGGTCTCACACCTTC
TRBV5-1	once	.	TRBJ1-1	CASSFDRNTEAFF	TGCGCCAGCAGCTTCGACAGGAACACTGAAGCTTTCTTT
TRBV7-8	.	.	TRBJ2-2	CASSLRTGNTGELFF	TGTGCCAGCAGCTTGAGAACGGGGAACACCGGGGAGCTGTTTTTT
TRBV27	.	.	TRBJ2-6	CASSFGPGANVLTF	TGTGCCAGCAGTTTTGGGCCTGGGGCCAACGTCCTGACTTTC
TRBV11-3	.	.	TRBJ2-3	CASSFQGDTQYF	TGTGCCAGCAGCTTCCAGGGCGATACGCAGTATTTT
TRBV24-1	.	.	TRBJ2-5	CATSDFAAATSQETQYF	TGTGCCACCAGTGATTTCGCGGCCGCTACTTCCCAAGAGACCCAGTACTTC